This T cell receptor gamma chain was found in a study of gamma delta lymphoproliferative disorders and STAT genes. TCRdb reprocessed the multiplex PCR reads using CATT. Of around 2,000 gamma-chain clones in the sample, almost 10% are singletons; the top ten hold approximately 60%. Sequencing used genomic DNA taken from PBMCs of patients and controls. The V and J ends lost 0 bases and 2 bases, in that order; junction bases with no gene match: 4. The germline V gene has CDR1 EGSNGY and CDR2 YDSYNSKV. There are 14 residues in the CDR3. In this sample, this clone is medium-sized (0.01 to 0.1%). Other DNA sequences of this sample code for an identical CDR3.

The genes are TRGV2 and TRGJ1 or TRGJ2. TCRdb is silent on the J gene; assignment here came from matching the DNA to germline. The clonotype comes from a human donor with gamma-delta T-cell large granular lymphocyte leukemia. The sequenced sample consisted of blood. Written as DNA, the CDR3 is TGTGCCACCTGGGACGGGCCGTATTATTATAAGAAACTCTTT. Protein product: CATWDGPYYYKKLF.